This is a list of T cell receptor beta chains from one sample in a study of T cell responses to AZD1222 COVID-19 vaccine. TCRdb keeps only in-frame clones here, not all; method: immunoSEQ multiplex PCR. The sample has under 110,000 clones; around 90% are singletons. Sequenced here: peripheral blood, sampled on day 0 of AZD1222 vaccination. Receptors were obtained from an adult in good health. CDR3s include the opening cysteine and the closing phenylalanine or tryptophan. Each record gives: V gene, J gene, clone size, D gene, CDR3 protein, CDR3 DNA. A D gene is named only where the DNA matches it firmly. For some rows the clone size is stated as once, few or many, or as a class when expanded; others skip it.

V: TRBV27
J: TRBJ2-7
size: NA
D: NA
CDR3: CASSFRRGKSSYEQYF
DNA: TGTGCCAGCAGTTTCCGCAGGGGAAAAAGCTCCTACGAGCAGTACTTC

V: TRBV10-3
J: TRBJ2-7
size: NA
D: TRBD2
CDR3: CAISESSSSGYEQYF
DNA: TGTGCCATCAGTGAGTCTAGTTCTAGCGGTTACGAGCAGTACTTC

V: TRBV5-1
J: TRBJ2-1
size: NA
D: TRBD2
CDR3: CASSGAAGGLNEQFF
DNA: TGCGCCAGCTCGGGGGCAGCGGGAGGGCTCAATGAGCAGTTCTTC

V: TRBV7-9
J: TRBJ1-2
size: NA
D: NA
CDR3: CASSFDIYGYTF
DNA: TGTGCCAGCAGCTTCGATATTTATGGCTACACCTTC

V: TRBV5-5
J: TRBJ2-3
size: NA
D: NA
CDR3: CASSLGLQPSTDTQYF
DNA: TGTGCCAGCAGCTTAGGACTACAGCCTAGCACAGATACGCAGTATTTT

V: TRBV9
J: TRBJ1-1
size: once
D: NA
CDR3: CASSAGPGMLNTEAFF
DNA: TGTGCCAGCAGCGCGGGGCCTGGGATGTTAAACACTGAAGCTTTCTTT

V: TRBV7-6
J: TRBJ2-1
size: NA
D: NA
CDR3: CASSSASARYNEQFF
DNA: TGTGCCAGCAGCTCAGCCTCGGCCCGATACAATGAGCAGTTCTTC

V: TRBV7-9
J: TRBJ2-1
size: medium-sized
D: NA
CDR3: CASSLWNPNEQFF
DNA: TGTGCCAGCAGCTTATGGAACCCGAATGAGCAGTTCTTC

V: TRBV5-6
J: TRBJ2-2
size: NA
D: NA
CDR3: CASSLAMGAGELFF
DNA: TGTGCCAGCAGCTTGGCGATGGGGGCCGGGGAGCTGTTTTTT

V: TRBV9
J: TRBJ2-7
size: NA
D: NA
CDR3: CASSVGDNEQYF
DNA: TGTGCCAGCAGCGTAGGAGACAACGAGCAGTACTTC

V: TRBV21-1
J: TRBJ2-7
size: once
D: NA
CDR3: CASSNLIRGRNEQYF
DNA: TGTGCCAGCAGCAACCTTATCAGGGGGCGCAACGAGCAGTACTTC

V: TRBV7-8
J: TRBJ1-3
size: NA
D: NA
CDR3: CASSLARGGNTIYF
DNA: TGTGCCAGCAGCTTAGCTAGGGGTGGAAACACCATATATTTT

V: TRBV4-1
J: TRBJ2-5
size: NA
D: NA
CDR3: CASSQDVGASMGETQYF
DNA: TGCGCCAGCAGCCAAGATGTGGGCGCGTCAATGGGAGAGACCCAGTACTTC

V: TRBV19
J: TRBJ2-5
size: NA
D: TRBD1
CDR3: CASSNDRGETQYF
DNA: TGTGCCAGTAGTAATGACAGGGGAGAGACCCAGTACTTC

V: TRBV18
J: TRBJ1-2
size: NA
D: NA
CDR3: CASSPPGINGYTF
DNA: TGTGCCAGCTCACCACCGGGGATAAATGGCTACACCTTC

V: TRBV5-8
J: TRBJ2-7
size: NA
D: NA
CDR3: CASSLRGGQPYEQYF
DNA: TGTGCCAGCAGCTTACGAGGCGGGCAGCCCTACGAGCAGTACTTC

V: TRBV12-3/TRBV12-4
J: TRBJ2-7
size: NA
D: NA
CDR3: CASSLSTSYEQYF
DNA: TGTGCCAGCAGCCTCAGCACCTCCTACGAGCAGTACTTC

V: TRBV4-3
J: TRBJ2-1
size: once
D: NA
CDR3: CASSQEGQRYNEQFF
DNA: TGCGCCAGCAGCCAAGAAGGGCAGCGGTACAATGAGCAGTTCTTC

V: TRBV5-1
J: TRBJ2-1
size: NA
D: TRBD2
CDR3: CASSPGAGGGFNEQFF
DNA: TGCGCCAGCAGCCCAGGAGCGGGAGGGGGGTTTAATGAGCAGTTCTTC

V: TRBV2
J: TRBJ2-1
size: NA
D: NA
CDR3: CASSVGLALDEQFF
DNA: TGTGCCAGCAGTGTAGGATTAGCATTGGATGAGCAGTTCTTC

V: TRBV10-3
J: TRBJ1-5
size: NA
D: TRBD1
CDR3: CAISESGQGGQPQHF
DNA: TGTGCCATCAGTGAGTCCGGACAGGGTGGTCAGCCCCAGCATTTT

V: TRBV24-1
J: TRBJ2-1
size: once
D: TRBD2
CDR3: CATSDPGTSGHNEQFF
DNA: TGTGCCACCAGTGATCCCGGGACTAGCGGGCACAATGAGCAGTTCTTC